This T cell receptor (beta chain) was documented in a study of blood T cell repertoires in COVID-19. The wider study: Acute and convalescent COVID-19 samples came from the United States, Italy and Spain.

The sample holds a few counts of this clone. The germline V gene has CDR1 SGHDT and CDR2 YYEEEE. The trim removed 3 bases at V and 9 bases at J, leaving 9 bases unmatched. This CDR3 is 15 amino acids long. In the original workflow: By means of reference gene primer amplification, nucleated cell counts were estimated. The table came from immunoSEQ multiplex PCR; TCRdb's copy has only in-frame clones and leaves some out. V and J calls and clone size follow that table, whereas D and trimming were derived from the DNA. The sample consists of roughly 100,000 clones, roughly 85% of them appearing once. The sample was peripheral blood. The receptor's source is a woman in her seventies with active or convalescent COVID-19. The rearrangement uses TRBV5-6 and TRBJ1-6; the match to TRBD1 covers 7 bases. The CDR3: CASSSNRGQSSPLHF. The DNA for the CDR3 is TGTGCCAGCAGCTCCAACAGGGGCCAGAGTTCACCCCTCCACTTT. The variable domain in full, with the rest retrieved from reference TRBV5-6 and TRBJ1-6, is DAGVTQSPTHLIKTRGQQVTLRCSPKSGHDTVSWYQQALGQGPQFIFQYYEEEERQRGNFPDRFSGHQFPNYSSELNVNALLLGDSALYLCASSSNRGQSSPLHFGNGTRLTVT.